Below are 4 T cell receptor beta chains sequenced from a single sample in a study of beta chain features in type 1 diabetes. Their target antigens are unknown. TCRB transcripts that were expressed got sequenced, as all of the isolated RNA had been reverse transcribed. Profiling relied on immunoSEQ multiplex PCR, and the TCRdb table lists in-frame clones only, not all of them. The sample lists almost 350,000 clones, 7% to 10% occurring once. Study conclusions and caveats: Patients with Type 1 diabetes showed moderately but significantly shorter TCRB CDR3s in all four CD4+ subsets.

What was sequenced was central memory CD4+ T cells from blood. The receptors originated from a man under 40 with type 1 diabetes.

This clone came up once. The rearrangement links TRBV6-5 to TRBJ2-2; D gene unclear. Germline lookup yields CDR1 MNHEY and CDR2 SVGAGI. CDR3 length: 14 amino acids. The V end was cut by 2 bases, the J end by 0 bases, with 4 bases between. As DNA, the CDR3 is TGTGCCAGCAGTTACACACCGAACACCGGGGAGCTGTTTTTT. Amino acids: CASSYTPNTGELFF.

CDR3 protein: CASSFGSSYNSPLHF. Written as DNA, the CDR3 is TGTGCCAGCAGTTTTGGTAGCTCCTATAATTCACCCCTCCACTTT. The V call is TRBV28, the J call TRBJ1-6; D call uncertain. The CDR3 runs to 15 residues. The germline V and J ends were trimmed by 3 bases and 0 bases, with 6 bases remaining between them. The V gene's germline CDR1 is MDHEN and CDR2 SYDVKM.

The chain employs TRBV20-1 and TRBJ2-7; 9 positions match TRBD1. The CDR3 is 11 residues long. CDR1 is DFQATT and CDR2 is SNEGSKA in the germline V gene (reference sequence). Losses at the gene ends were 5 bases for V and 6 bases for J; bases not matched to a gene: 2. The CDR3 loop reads CSASGQGEQYF. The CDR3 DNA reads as TGCAGTGCTTCGGGACAGGGCGAGCAGTACTTC.

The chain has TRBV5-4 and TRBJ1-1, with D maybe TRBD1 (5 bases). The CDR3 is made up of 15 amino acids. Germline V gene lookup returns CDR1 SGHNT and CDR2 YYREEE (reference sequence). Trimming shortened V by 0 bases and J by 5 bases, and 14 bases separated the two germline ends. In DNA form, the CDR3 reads TGTGCCAGCAGCTTGGAGCCAGGGAGACTTACTGAAGCTTTCTTT. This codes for CASSLEPGRLTEAFF.